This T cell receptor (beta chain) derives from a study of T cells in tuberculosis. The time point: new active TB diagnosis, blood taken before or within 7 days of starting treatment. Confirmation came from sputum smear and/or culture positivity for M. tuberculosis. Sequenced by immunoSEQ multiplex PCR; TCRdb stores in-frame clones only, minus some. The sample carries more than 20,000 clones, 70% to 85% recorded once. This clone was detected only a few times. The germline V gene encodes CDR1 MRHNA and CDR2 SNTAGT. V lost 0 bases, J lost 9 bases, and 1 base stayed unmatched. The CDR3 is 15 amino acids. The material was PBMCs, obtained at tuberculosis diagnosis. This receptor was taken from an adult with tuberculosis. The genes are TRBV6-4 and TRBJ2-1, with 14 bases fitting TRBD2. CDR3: CASSDSTSGGVEQFF. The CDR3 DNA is TGTGCCAGCAGTGACTCGACTAGCGGGGGGGTTGAGCAGTTCTTC.